This T cell receptor beta chain comes out of a study of T cell repertoires in cytomegalovirus infection. Study-level results: CMV-specific TCR beta clonotypes restricted by HLA-C were the ones dominating the ex vivo response. The cumulative frequency of public TCR beta families identified carriers of CMV plus the relevant HLA.

TCRdb itself ran the reads through MiXCR, one entry per CDR3 protein. The sample includes around 280,000 distinct CDR3 sequences, roughly 13% of them seen just once. The CDR3 extends over 18 amino acids. Germline V gives CDR1 SGHTA, CDR2 FQGNSA. V gave up 1 base and J gave up 10 bases, with 23 bases separating them. At least ten counts were recorded for this clonotype. Its target is not known. The clonotype comes from a human donor in good health (CMV status not recorded). Some clones in this sample may be carry-over from other donors' samples. The chain joins TRBV7-2 to TRBJ1-6; TRBD1 is a possible D gene (6 bases). Input material: PBMCs. The CDR3 spells CASSLGGGASLGGSPLHF. CDR3 sequence (DNA): TGTGCCAGCAGCTTAGGTGGGGGGGCCTCTTTGGGGGGGTCACCCCTCCACTTT. The full variable domain, its missing parts supplied by reference TRBV7-2 and TRBJ1-6, is GAGVSQSPSNKVTEKGKDVELRCDPISGHTALYWYRQSLGQGLEFLIYFQGNSAPDKSGLPSDRFSAERTGGSVSTLTIQRTQQEDSAVYLCASSLGGGASLGGSPLHFGNGTRLTVT.